What follows are 28 T cell receptor beta chains derived from one specimen sequenced in a study of T cells in Graves' hyperthyroidism and ophthalmopathy. There were TCR beta CDR3 regions amplified from RNA transcripts. A set of HTBI primers served as the primers for a first-round RT-PCR of the TCR CDR3. A single record per CDR3 protein comes from TCRdb applying MiXCR to the multiplex PCR reads. This sample has about 270,000 distinct CDR3 sequences, with less than 30% found just once. Sequencing used blood. The receptors stem from a middle-aged man with Graves' hyperthyroidism that later progressed to Graves' ophthalmopathy.

The sample holds many counts of this clonotype. The rearrangement uses TRBV12-3 or TRBV12-4 and TRBJ1-2; 9 bases are a match to TRBD1. V lost 7 bases, J lost 5 bases, and 11 bases stayed unmatched. The CDR3 is 15 amino acids. CDR3 bases: TGTGCCAGCAACAGCCCCTCGACAGGGGGTTATGGCTACACCTTC. Protein sequence: CASNSPSTGGYGYTF.

This clonotype showed up many times. The V and J genes are TRBV3-1 and TRBJ2-7, with D possibly matching TRBD1 (5 bases). Germline values: CDR1 LGHDT, CDR2 YNNKEL (reference sequence). Trimming took 1 base from V and 1 from J, leaving 11 bases between them. The CDR3 runs to 15 residues. The CDR3 region has the DNA TGTGCCAGCAGCCAAGGTCCCGGACAATCCTACGAGCAGTACTTC. It yields the protein CASSQGPGQSYEQYF.

This clonotype was counted many times. The CDR3 is CASRVAVTDTEAFF. The CDR3 nucleotides read TGTGCCAGCAGGGTGGCGGTCACCGACACTGAAGCTTTCTTT. The chain is built from TRBV11-2 and TRBJ1-1; D gene uncertain. The CDR3 totals 14 residues. Germline CDR1 SGHAT, CDR2 FQNNGV. V was cut by 6 bases and J by 3 bases, with 14 bases left in between. Looking up the rest from reference TRBV11-2 and TRBJ1-1 gives the full variable domain: EAGVAQSPRYKIIEKRQSVAFWCNPISGHATLYWYQQILGQGPKLLIQFQNNGVVDDSQLPKDRFSAERLKGVDSTLKIQPAKLEDSAVYLCASRVAVTDTEAFFGQGTRLTVV.

This clonotype was recorded at least ten times. The V call is TRBV2, the J call TRBJ2-4; D possibly corresponds to TRBD2 (5 bases). Deletions cut 4 bases from V and 1 base from J, with 11 bases between. The CDR3 is 15 residues long. CDR1 SNHLY and CDR2 FYNNEI come from the germline V gene. The CDR3 loop reads CASSGGSFAKNIQYF. The CDR3 DNA sequence: TGTGCCAGCAGTGGAGGGAGCTTTGCCAAAAACATTCAGTACTTC.

The J gene is TRBJ1-4, the V gene TRBV19; no reliable D call. The CDR3 totals 15 residues. Per germline, CDR1 LNHDA and CDR2 SQIVND (reference sequence). Trimming took 7 bases from V and 4 from J, leaving 16 bases between them. CDR3: CASTQSGFLNEKLFF. In nucleotides, the CDR3 is TGTGCCAGTACCCAATCGGGGTTCCTTAATGAAAAACTGTTTTTT.

In its sample, this clonotype was seen many times. V gene TRBV24-1 combines with J gene TRBJ2-2, with unresolved D. This CDR3 comprises 14 residues. Germline V gene sequence: CDR1 KGHDR, CDR2 SFDVKD. V dropped 6 bases and J dropped 2 bases, with 9 bases sitting between them. The CDR3 DNA reads TGTGCCACCAGTCCCACAGCTAACACCGGGGAGCTGTTTTTT. It yields the protein CATSPTANTGELFF.

The chain links TRBV4-2 to TRBJ2-2, with 11 bases identical to TRBD2. With V trimmed by 1 base and J by 7 bases, 5 bases remained unmatched. This CDR3 contains 16 residues. Germline V gives CDR1 LGHNA, CDR2 YNFKEQ. CDR3 in amino acids: CASSQGPSGGYGELFF. CDR3 DNA: TGTGCCAGCAGCCAAGGTCCTAGCGGGGGGTACGGGGAGCTGTTTTTT.

This clonotype appeared many times. This sequence joins TRBV18 and TRBJ2-7; D may be TRBD1 (5 bases). The CDR3 contains 12 residues. V was trimmed by 0 bases and J by 6 bases, leaving 6 bases between them. CDR1 KGHSH and CDR2 LQKENI come from the germline V gene. The CDR3 DNA follows: TGTGCCAGCTCACCACCAAGGGGCGAGCAGTACTTC. Its protein is CASSPPRGEQYF.

The gene calls are TRBV28 and TRBJ1-2; tentatively, D is TRBD1 (5 bases). This CDR3 has 15 amino acids. In germline, CDR1 is MDHEN, CDR2 SYDVKM. V gave up 7 bases and J gave up 3 bases, with 18 bases separating them. The CDR3 loop is CASTMGGENYYGYTF. CDR3 DNA sequence: TGTGCCAGCACCATGGGAGGGGAAAATTACTATGGCTACACCTTC.

The chain recombines TRBV11-2 with TRBJ2-5; TRBD1 aligns across 7 bases. This CDR3 has 15 amino acids. V dropped 1 base and J dropped 5; count of bases not matched to a gene: 7. Germline V CDR1 and CDR2: SGHAT, FQNNGV. This chain's CDR3 is CASSLGVDRVETQYF. The CDR3 coding sequence is TGTGCCAGCAGCTTAGGGGTCGACAGGGTGGAGACCCAGTACTTC.

This clonotype was recorded many times. The rearrangement joins TRBV19 to TRBJ1-5; D not certain. CDR1 and CDR2 from the germline V gene are LNHDA and SQIVND (reference sequence). V shed 1 base and J shed 3 bases, with 10 bases lying between them. The CDR3 extends over 15 amino acids. As DNA, the CDR3 is TGTGCCAGTAGTATAGTTTACAGCAACAATCAGCCCCAGCATTTT. Its protein product is CASSIVYSNNQPQHF.

This clonotype was seen many times. This chain joins TRBV20-1 and TRBJ1-1, with TRBD1 as a possible D gene (5 bases). V lost 4 bases, J lost 5 bases, and 11 bases lay in between. Germline V gene sequence: CDR1 DFQATT, CDR2 SNEGSKA (reference sequence). The CDR3 runs to 12 residues. The CDR3 spells CSAIRVRTEAFF. The CDR3 DNA sequence: TGCAGTGCTATCAGGGTGAGGACTGAAGCTTTCTTT.

This rearrangement joins TRBV24-1 to TRBJ2-5; D possibly corresponds to TRBD2 (6 bases). Trimming cost V 3 bases and J 3 bases, with 25 bases left between them. The CDR3 spans 19 residues. Germline V gives CDR1 KGHDR, CDR2 SFDVKD. The CDR3 loop is CATSDGRASSGEVEETQYF. DNA for the CDR3: TGTGCCACCAGTGATGGCCGGGCCTCATCCGGGGAGGTAGAAGAGACCCAGTACTTC.

The chain couples TRBV19 to TRBJ1-2; 7 bases are shared with TRBD1. This CDR3 comprises 12 residues. CDR1 is LNHDA and CDR2 is SQIVND in the germline V gene (reference sequence). V was pared by 9 bases and J by 3 bases, with 4 bases of the junction left unmatched. Here the CDR3 reads CASRGSDYGYTF. The CDR3 DNA follows: TGTGCCAGCAGGGGGTCGGACTATGGCTACACCTTC.

This clonotype has a count of ten or more. This sequence joins TRBV14 and TRBJ1-3; no clear D gene. This CDR3 comprises 16 residues. V was pared by 4 bases and J by 6 bases, with 19 bases between. Germline CDR1 reads SGHDN; CDR2 reads FVKESK. The CDR3 region has the DNA TGTGCCAGCAGCCCGAAGGTCTTTTCCAGACCAAACACCATATATTTT. Protein: CASSPKVFSRPNTIYF. Full variable domain (rest looked up from reference TRBV14 and TRBJ1-3): EAGVTQFPSHSVIEKGQTVTLRCDPISGHDNLYWYRRVMGKEIKFLLHFVKESKQDESGMPNNRFLAERTGGTYSTLKVQPAELEDSGVYFCASSPKVFSRPNTIYFGEGSWLTVV.

In its sample, this clonotype was seen many times. The CDR3 DNA reads as TGTGCCAGCAGCTCGGTGGGAAGGAACAGTGGCAATCAGCCCCAGCATTTT. Protein: CASSSVGRNSGNQPQHF. V and J are TRBV11-1 and TRBJ1-5; D is unclear. The CDR3 extends over 17 amino acids. Trimming removed 4 bases from V and 2 bases from J, with 18 bases in between. From germline, CDR1 is SGHAT and CDR2 FQDESV (reference sequence).

The CDR3 loop reads CASSSRTGHSYEQYF. CDR3 nucleotide sequence: TGTGCCAGCAGTTCCCGAACCGGACACTCCTACGAGCAGTACTTC. The gene calls are TRBV28 and TRBJ2-7; possibly TRBD1 for D (5 bases). Trimming shortened V by 4 bases and J by 0 bases, and 13 bases separated the two germline ends. The CDR3 consists of 15 residues. Germline values: CDR1 MDHEN, CDR2 SYDVKM.

The CDR3 loop reads CASSEAGHPSPYEQYF. The CDR3 DNA reads TGTGCCAGCAGTGAAGCCGGACATCCATCCCCTTACGAGCAGTACTTC. This chain links TRBV6-1 with TRBJ2-7; D is perhaps TRBD1 (5 bases). The CDR3 length is 16 residues. CDR1 is MNHNS and CDR2 is SASEGT in the germline V gene. V dropped 0 bases and J dropped 4 bases, with 16 bases sitting between them.

The genes are TRBV7-9 and TRBJ1-3; D is ambiguous. CDR1 is SEHNR, CDR2 FQNEAQ, per germline (reference sequence). This CDR3 has 15 residues. Trimming pared 2 bases from V and 3 bases from J, leaving 11 bases between. CDR3 sequence reads: CASSLRSSGGNTIYF. CDR3 DNA: TGTGCCAGCAGCTTAAGGTCGTCGGGTGGAAACACCATATATTTT.

The table lists this clonotype with a count of one. The chain recombines TRBV28 with TRBJ2-6; D perhaps matches TRBD1 (5 bases). This CDR3 contains 15 residues. V gave up 4 bases and J gave up 4 bases, with 11 bases separating them. The germline CDR1 and CDR2 sequences are MDHEN and SYDVKM. The CDR3 loop is CASSSRVTGANVLTF. CDR3 coding DNA: TGTGCCAGCAGTTCCAGGGTGACCGGGGCCAACGTCCTGACTTTC.

The chain joins TRBV20-1 to TRBJ2-7; 10 bases line up with TRBD1. The CDR3 has 15 residues. V lost 5 bases, J lost 3 bases, and 10 bases stayed unmatched. From germline, CDR1 is DFQATT and CDR2 SNEGSKA (reference sequence). The CDR3 protein is CSAVNPGTGVYEQYF. As DNA, the CDR3 is TGCAGTGCTGTAAACCCCGGGACAGGGGTCTACGAGCAGTACTTC.

The V gene is TRBV6-2 or TRBV6-3, the J gene TRBJ1-1, with TRBD1 matching over 7 bases. Germline V gene data show CDR1 as MNHEY and CDR2 as SVGEGT. With 7 bases clipped from V and 2 bases from J, the junction kept 13 bases outside the gene matches. The CDR3 runs to 16 residues. The CDR3, as DNA: TGTGCCAGCACCTCCCCTTCGGGACAGTTCAACACTGAAGCTTTCTTT. Translated: CASTSPSGQFNTEAFF.

This clonotype was counted a few times. This chain joins TRBV11-2 and TRBJ2-5; 10 nucleotides align to TRBD2. The CDR3 extends over 18 amino acids. J was trimmed by 4 bases and V by 3 bases; bases with no gene match: 14. Germline V lookup: CDR1 SGHAT, CDR2 FQNNGV. The CDR3 reads CASSFGSTSGRAGETQYF. The CDR3 DNA follows: TGTGCCAGCAGCTTTGGGTCCACAAGCGGGAGGGCCGGAGAGACCCAGTACTTC. Full variable domain (rest looked up from reference TRBV11-2 and TRBJ2-5): EAGVAQSPRYKIIEKRQSVAFWCNPISGHATLYWYQQILGQGPKLLIQFQNNGVVDDSQLPKDRFSAERLKGVDSTLKIQPAKLEDSAVYLCASSFGSTSGRAGETQYFGPGTRLLVL.

The genes are TRBV28 and TRBJ1-5, with 8 bases aligning to TRBD1. Germline lookup yields CDR1 MDHEN and CDR2 SYDVKM. This CDR3 contains 14 residues. V lost 6 bases, J lost 7 bases, and 8 bases stayed unmatched. The CDR3 bases are TGTGCCAGCAGCAATACAGGGGGGGGACAGCCCCAGCATTTT. Its protein product is CASSNTGGGQPQHF.

The sample holds many counts of this clonotype. The chain is built from TRBV2 and TRBJ2-7; 9 bases map to TRBD1. With V trimmed by 3 bases and J by 1 base, 4 bases remained unmatched. This CDR3 has 15 amino acids. Germline V gene lookup returns CDR1 SNHLY and CDR2 FYNNEI. For the CDR3, the DNA is TGTGCCAGCAGTGAGGACAGGGGATTGTCCTACGAGCAGTACTTC. Its translation is CASSEDRGLSYEQYF.

This clonotype was recorded many times. The rearrangement links TRBV20-1 to TRBJ1-1, with D tentatively TRBD1 (6 bases). Trimming removed 5 bases at V and 0 bases at J, with 13 bases between. The length of the CDR3 is 14 residues. The germline gives CDR1 DFQATT, CDR2 SNEGSKA (reference sequence). The CDR3 region has the DNA TGCAGTGCTCAGGACAGTACCCTGAACACTGAAGCTTTCTTT. This sequence encodes CSAQDSTLNTEAFF.

This clonotype has a count of ten or more. The chain recombines TRBV5-1 with TRBJ2-7, with D possibly TRBD2 on 6 matching bases. Trimming left V 2 bases short and J 0 bases short, with 15 bases between. Per germline, CDR1 SGHRS and CDR2 YFSETQ. The CDR3 totals 16 residues. The CDR3 nucleotides are TGCGCCAGCAGCTTAGGAGGGTACTCTACCTCCTACGAGCAGTACTTC. This translates into CASSLGGYSTSYEQYF.

This clonotype has ten or more counts. This rearrangement joins TRBV4-1 to TRBJ1-2; D might be TRBD1 (5 bases). CDR3 size: 13 residues. Trimming removed 1 base at V and 8 bases at J, with 11 bases between. Germline assignment: CDR1 MGHRA and CDR2 YSYEKL. DNA of the CDR3: TGCGCCAGCAGCCAAGGAGACAGCGGAGGCTACACCTTC. This sequence encodes CASSQGDSGGYTF.